Shown below are 32 T cell receptor beta chains from a single sample sequenced in a study of shared clonotypes between healthy human individuals. CD8 cells classed as naive were CD45RO-negative and positively selected for CCR7, excluding terminally differentiated effector memory CD45RA+ cells. Method: immunoSEQ multiplex PCR; TCRdb's copy keeps in-frame clones and lacks some. The sample carries about 2.1 million clones, under 95% recorded once. What was sequenced was naive CD8+ T cells from PBMCs. The receptor source for this set is a man between 18 and 29 years old in good health. Some clones in this sample may be carry-over from other donors' samples.

The chain uses TRBV6-1 and TRBJ1-2; D is perhaps TRBD1 (6 bases). Germline values: CDR1 MNHNS, CDR2 SASEGT. Trimming took 1 base from V and 5 from J, leaving 17 bases between them. The CDR3 loop spans 16 amino acids. In nucleotides, the CDR3 is TGTGCCAGCAGTGAAGTTCAGGGGACTGAGTGGTATGGCTACACCTTC. This codes for CASSEVQGTEWYGYTF.

A note on this clone: Additional DNA sequences in this sample encode the identical CDR3. The rearrangement uses TRBV7-9 and TRBJ2-7; D unclear. Germline loops: CDR1 SEHNR, CDR2 FQNEAQ (reference sequence). This CDR3 region has 13 residues. Trimming stripped 1 base from V and 4 bases from J, with 8 bases between. CDR3 in amino acids: CASSLGGLYEQYF. Here the CDR3 DNA reads TGTGCCAGCAGCTTAGGGGGTTTGTACGAGCAGTACTTC.

The gene calls are TRBV4-1 and TRBJ2-7; D unclear. Trimming pared 0 bases from V and 0 bases from J, leaving 12 bases between. The CDR3 contains 16 residues. Germline V gene sequence: CDR1 MGHRA, CDR2 YSYEKL. CDR3 amino acids: CASSQEAPGSSYEQYF. CDR3 nucleotides: TGCGCCAGCAGCCAAGAGGCCCCCGGAAGCTCCTACGAGCAGTACTTC.

J is TRBJ2-1 and V is TRBV28; D might be TRBD2 (7 bases). V lost 5 bases and J lost 1, with 21 bases in between. Per germline, CDR1 MDHEN and CDR2 SYDVKM. The CDR3 runs to 18 residues. The CDR3 DNA sequence: TGTGCCAGCAGTCGCGAGGGGGGTGCGGGAGAGTCCTACAATGAGCAGTTCTTC. It is translated as CASSREGGAGESYNEQFF. The complete variable domain, with remaining parts taken from reference TRBV28 and TRBJ2-1, reads DVKVTQSSRYLVKRTGEKVFLECVQDMDHENMFWYRQDPGLGLRLIYFSYDVKMKEKGDIPEGYSVSREKKERFSLILESASTNQTSMYLCASSREGGAGESYNEQFFGPGTRLTVL.

J is TRBJ2-7 and V is TRBV5-4; the D gene is possibly TRBD2 (6 bases). Germline V gives CDR1 SGHNT, CDR2 YYREEE (reference sequence). The CDR3 consists of 15 residues. Trimming removed 3 bases from V and 0 bases from J, with 13 bases in between. Written as DNA, the CDR3 is TGTGCCAGCAGCTCCAGACTAGAAGGCTCCTACGAGCAGTACTTC. Protein: CASSSRLEGSYEQYF. The full variable domain, in which reference TRBV5-4 and TRBJ2-7 provide the parts outside the CDR3, is ETGVTQSPTHLIKTRGQQVTLRCSSQSGHNTVSWYQQALGQGPQFIFQYYREEENGRGNFPPRFSGLQFPNYSSELNVNALELDDSALYLCASSSRLEGSYEQYFGPGTRLTVT.

V gene TRBV29-1 combines with J gene TRBJ2-7, with 7 bases matching TRBD2. Germline CDR1 reads SQVTM; CDR2 reads ANQGSEA. The V gene end was trimmed by 3 bases and the J gene end by 11 bases; junction bases not matched to a gene: 4. CDR3 size: 10 residues. Written as DNA, the CDR3 is TGCAGCGTTGATCGGACTAGGGAGTACTTC. Translation gives CSVDRTREYF.

The V call is TRBV27, the J call TRBJ2-7; 7 nucleotides align to TRBD1. This CDR3 comprises 14 residues. The J segment lost 5 bases and the V segment lost 5 bases, leaving 9 bases of the junction unmatched. Germline assignment: CDR1 MNHEY and CDR2 SMNVEV (reference sequence). The CDR3 is CASSHRGIGDEQYF. DNA of the CDR3: TGTGCCAGCAGTCACAGGGGTATTGGCGACGAGCAGTACTTC.

The V call is TRBV9, the J call TRBJ2-3; tentatively, D is TRBD1 or TRBD2 (5 bases each). Looked up from germline, CDR1 is SGDLS and CDR2 is YYNGEE. V shed 0 bases and J shed 1 base, with 9 bases lying between them. CDR3 size: 15 residues. This CDR3 reads CASSVGDGGTDTQYF. Here the CDR3 DNA reads TGTGCCAGCAGCGTAGGGGACGGCGGCACAGATACGCAGTATTTT.

This chain uses TRBV9 with TRBJ2-3; 8 bases are a match to TRBD1. The CDR3 is made up of 14 amino acids. Germline V gene lookup returns CDR1 SGDLS and CDR2 YYNGEE. The V segment lost 2 bases and the J segment 4 bases; nucleotides outside the gene matches: 3. The CDR3 here is CASSVDRVPDTQYF. CDR3 DNA sequence: TGTGCCAGCAGCGTGGACAGGGTCCCAGATACGCAGTATTTT.

This chain uses TRBV30 with TRBJ2-7; TRBD1 might be the D (6 bases). Germline CDR1 is GTSNPN and CDR2 is SVGIG (reference sequence). This CDR3 region has 14 residues. Trimming removed 4 bases at V and 0 bases at J, with 13 bases between. CDR3 bases: TGTGCCTGGACCCGCAGGGGTGGCTCCTACGAGCAGTACTTC. Its translation: CAWTRRGGSYEQYF.

This clone appeared a single time. The chain carries TRBV30 and TRBJ2-3, with a possible D match to TRBD1 (5 bases). The CDR3 length is 14 residues. Trimming shortened V by 7 bases and J by 0 bases, and 14 bases separated the two germline ends. CDR1 is GTSNPN, CDR2 SVGIG, per germline (reference sequence). For the CDR3, the DNA is TGTGCCTTAGACAGACCCGCAAGCACAGATACGCAGTATTTT. Encoded protein: CALDRPASTDTQYF.

The chain employs TRBV7-2 and TRBJ2-3; 8 bases agree with TRBD1. From germline, CDR1 is SGHTA and CDR2 FQGNSA. This CDR3 region has 16 residues. V was clipped by 6 bases and J by 4 bases; unmatched bases: 12. CDR3 in DNA: TGTGCCAGCAGTTCCCCCGGACAGGGCTGGCCAGATACGCAGTATTTT. Its translation: CASSSPGQGWPDTQYF.

The chain joins TRBV11-2 to TRBJ1-1; D unresolved. Germline values: CDR1 SGHAT, CDR2 FQNNGV. V lost 4 bases, J lost 2 bases, and 5 bases lay in between. This CDR3 contains 12 residues. CDR3 residues: CASSWVNTEAFF. The CDR3 DNA reads TGTGCCAGCAGCTGGGTAAACACTGAAGCTTTCTTT.

The rearrangement joins TRBV5-1 to TRBJ2-3; TRBD2 might be the D (5 bases). CDR1 and CDR2 from the germline V gene are SGHRS and YFSETQ. V was pared by 1 base and J by 3 bases, with 15 bases between. This CDR3 spans 16 amino acids. The CDR3 DNA reads as TGCGCCAGCAGCTTGAGCAGCACAGCGGTAACAGATACGCAGTATTTT. Amino acids: CASSLSSTAVTDTQYF.

The chain joins TRBV5-6 to TRBJ1-2; D perhaps matches TRBD1 (6 bases). Deletions cut 2 bases from V and 4 bases from J, with 21 bases between. This CDR3 contains 17 residues. Germline CDR1 reads SGHDT; CDR2 reads YYEEEE. The CDR3 bases are TGTGCCAGCAGCTTATCCCTGGCAGGGGTAGTGGGCTATGGCTACACCTTC. It yields the protein CASSLSLAGVVGYGYTF.

The chain links TRBV4-2 to TRBJ2-4, with D unclear. From germline, CDR1 is LGHNA and CDR2 YNFKEQ. The V end was cut by 3 bases, the J end by 0 bases, with 9 bases between. The CDR3 length is 15 residues. CDR3 coding DNA: TGTGCCAGCAGCCAGCGGCGACTAGCCAAAAACATTCAGTACTTC. This gives the protein CASSQRRLAKNIQYF.

V is TRBV27 and J is TRBJ2-7; D is possibly TRBD2 (5 bases). V shed 4 bases and J shed 3 bases, with 13 bases lying between them. Germline CDR1 and CDR2: MNHEY and SMNVEV (reference sequence). The CDR3 runs to 14 residues. For the CDR3, the DNA is TGTGCCAGCAGTTCCGGGCGGGTAGGCTACGAGCAGTACTTC. This gives the protein CASSSGRVGYEQYF.

As regards this clone: The same CDR3 can be traced to other DNA sequences in this sample. This chain connects TRBV20-1 to TRBJ2-7; perhaps D is TRBD1 or TRBD2 (5 bases each). V lost 3 bases and J 3 bases, leaving 6 bases between the germline ends. CDR1 is DFQATT, CDR2 SNEGSKA, per germline (reference sequence). This CDR3 spans 11 amino acids. In DNA form, the CDR3 reads TGCAGTGCTAGTGGGGGCTACGAGCAGTACTTC. Translating gives CSASGGYEQYF.

This clone was recorded at least ten times. The rearrangement joins TRBV7-8 to TRBJ1-1; D ambiguous. In germline, CDR1 is SGHVS, CDR2 FQNEAQ. Trimming removed 5 bases at V and 1 base at J, with 14 bases between. The CDR3 length is 15 residues. The CDR3 here is CASSPYATENTEAFF. The DNA for the CDR3 is TGTGCCAGCAGCCCCTATGCGACGGAGAACACTGAAGCTTTCTTT.

The V gene is TRBV5-1, the J gene TRBJ2-3; D could derive from TRBD1 or TRBD2 (5 bases each). There are 15 residues in the CDR3. Trimming removed 1 base from V and 7 bases from J, with 16 bases in between. From germline, CDR1 is SGHRS and CDR2 YFSETQ. CDR3 amino acids: CASSLYQGGTHTQYF. The CDR3 DNA reads as TGCGCCAGCAGCTTGTATCAGGGTGGGACGCATACGCAGTATTTT.

This clone was recorded once. The chain has TRBV28 and TRBJ1-5; tentative D call: TRBD1 (5 bases). Germline lookup yields CDR1 MDHEN and CDR2 SYDVKM. The CDR3 has 14 amino acids. Trimming cost V 4 bases and J 5 bases, with 12 bases left between them. The CDR3 sequence is CASSYRLGDQPQHF. In DNA form, the CDR3 reads TGTGCCAGCAGTTACAGGTTGGGGGATCAGCCCCAGCATTTT.

CDR3 amino acids: CASRGKAYTEAFF. In nucleotides, the CDR3 is TGTGCCAGCAGGGGGAAGGCGTACACTGAAGCTTTCTTT. V is TRBV6-1 and J is TRBJ1-1; D remains ambiguous. This CDR3 is built from 13 residues. Trimming stripped 6 bases from V and 3 bases from J, with 11 bases between. The germline V gene encodes CDR1 MNHNS and CDR2 SASEGT.

As to this clone: Other DNA sequences of this sample code for an identical CDR3. The CDR3 sequence: CASSVGGGPNEQFF. The DNA of the CDR3 is TGTGCCAGCAGCGTAGGAGGGGGGCCCAATGAGCAGTTCTTC. The rearrangement uses TRBV9 and TRBJ2-1; D may be TRBD1 or TRBD2 (6 bases each). Germline lookup yields CDR1 SGDLS and CDR2 YYNGEE. There are 14 residues in the CDR3. V gave up 0 bases and J gave up 6 bases, with 10 bases separating them.

This chain connects TRBV11-2 to TRBJ2-5; no clear D. The germline V gene has CDR1 SGHAT and CDR2 FQNNGV. The CDR3 runs 18 residues. The V end lost 2 bases, the J end lost 5 bases, and 24 bases lay between the germline ends. CDR3 in amino acids: CASSLSVWIGPEGETQYF. CDR3 sequence (DNA): TGTGCCAGCAGCTTATCTGTTTGGATTGGTCCCGAAGGGGAGACCCAGTACTTC.

This clone was seen more than once but under ten times. This chain uses TRBV27 with TRBJ1-5; D unclear. Trimming cost V 2 bases and J 2 bases, with 10 bases left between them. There are 15 residues in the CDR3. Per the germline V gene, CDR1 is MNHEY and CDR2 is SMNVEV (reference sequence). CDR3 sequence reads: CASSLAGYGNQPQHF. CDR3 coding DNA: TGTGCCAGCAGTTTAGCGGGGTATGGCAATCAGCCCCAGCATTTT.

The V call is TRBV7-6, the J call TRBJ2-1; a weak D match, TRBD1 (5 bases). The CDR3 is made up of 15 amino acids. Trimming stripped 5 bases from V and 3 bases from J, with 14 bases between. Germline assignment: CDR1 SGHVS and CDR2 FNYEAQ. In DNA form, the CDR3 reads TGTGCCAGCAGCCGCACCACAGGTAACTACAATGAGCAGTTCTTC. Translating it yields CASSRTTGNYNEQFF.

The chain couples TRBV29-1 to TRBJ2-1, with TRBD2 identical over 8 bases. The CDR3 sequence is 16 residues long. J was trimmed by 7 bases and V by 1 base; bases with no gene match: 12. Germline CDR1 SQVTM, CDR2 ANQGSEA. DNA of the CDR3: TGCAGCGTTGAAGCATTTAGGGGCGGGAGGAAAAATGAGCAGTTCTTC. Translating it yields CSVEAFRGGRKNEQFF.

This clone occurred once. The chain is built from TRBV19 and TRBJ1-5, with 9 bases fitting TRBD1. The CDR3 loop spans 13 amino acids. Germline V gives CDR1 LNHDA, CDR2 SQIVND (reference sequence). With V trimmed by 6 bases and J by 6 bases, 3 bases remained unmatched. CDR3 DNA sequence: TGTGCCAGTAGGGGACAGGGTCCTCAGCCCCAGCATTTT. Protein sequence: CASRGQGPQPQHF.

Concerning this clone itself: Other DNA sequences in the sample encode the same CDR3. This rearrangement joins TRBV7-9 to TRBJ2-1, with D possibly TRBD1 on 6 matching bases. This CDR3 has 13 residues. The V gene's germline CDR1 is SEHNR and CDR2 FQNEAQ (reference sequence). The V end lost 4 bases, the J end lost 3 bases, and 7 bases lay between the germline ends. The CDR3 nucleotides read TGTGCCAGCAGCTCGGACAGCTACAATGAGCAGTTCTTC. It codes for CASSSDSYNEQFF.

The chain carries TRBV28 and TRBJ2-3, with D uncertain. The CDR3 covers 15 residues. Trimming stripped 2 bases from V and 0 bases from J, with 9 bases between. Germline CDR1 is MDHEN and CDR2 is SYDVKM. CDR3 in amino acids: CASSLISISTDTQYF. The CDR3 bases are TGTGCCAGCAGTTTAATCTCGATTAGCACAGATACGCAGTATTTT.

The V gene is TRBV6-1, the J gene TRBJ1-4, with a weak D call TRBD1 (5 bases). The CDR3 extends over 15 amino acids. Trimming took 5 bases from V and 5 from J, leaving 15 bases between them. Germline assignment: CDR1 MNHNS and CDR2 SASEGT. The CDR3 region has the DNA TGTGCCAGCAGTAGAGACAGTAACCGGAATGAAAAACTGTTTTTT. Its translation is CASSRDSNRNEKLFF.

V gene TRBV13 combines with J gene TRBJ2-3; the match to TRBD2 covers 9 bases. The CDR3 is 16 residues long. Trimming removed 5 bases from V and 2 bases from J; junction bases left unmatched: 8. The germline gives CDR1 PRHDT, CDR2 FYEKMQ (reference sequence). The CDR3 loop reads CASSPRLAADTDTQYF. CDR3 nucleotide sequence: TGTGCCAGCAGCCCGCGACTAGCGGCAGACACAGATACGCAGTATTTT.